The 21 T cell receptor beta chains below were found in one sample sequenced in a study of blood T cell repertoires in COVID-19. This table comes from immunoSEQ multiplex PCR, and its TCRdb copy is limited to in-frame clones, with some not included. Of around 300,000 clones listed, 85% to 90% are singletons. Sequenced: PBMCs or T cells enriched from blood (not recorded which). These receptors all come from a woman aged 55-69 years in a cohort exposed to, infected with or recovered from COVID-19 (not recorded which).

This chain joins TRBV15 and TRBJ2-7; 8 bases are a match to TRBD2. The junction had 6 bases not matched to a gene; V was cut back by 0 bases and J by 5 bases. CDR1 is LNHNV and CDR2 is YYDKDF in the germline V gene (reference sequence). This CDR3 comprises 15 residues. DNA for the CDR3: TGTGCCACCAGCAGAGATCCGGGGGGGCAAGACGAGCAGTACTTC. Translated: CATSRDPGGQDEQYF.

The chain uses TRBV15 and TRBJ1-5, with 10 bases fitting TRBD1. Looked up from germline, CDR1 is LNHNV and CDR2 is YYDKDF (reference sequence). The J segment lost 0 bases and the V segment lost 3 bases, leaving 5 bases of the junction unmatched. CDR3 length: 17 amino acids. The DNA for the CDR3 is TGTGCCACCAGCAGGGGGACAGGGGATTATAGCAATCAGCCCCAGCATTTT. It translates to CATSRGTGDYSNQPQHF.

This sequence joins TRBV25-1 and TRBJ2-3; 7 bases agree with TRBD2. CDR3 length: 16 residues. CDR1 MGHDK and CDR2 SYGVNS come from the germline V gene. J gave up 2 bases and V 4 bases, and 9 bases lay outside the gene matches. Here the CDR3 reads CASSAIWLADTDTQYF. As DNA, the CDR3 is TGTGCCAGCAGTGCAATATGGCTAGCGGACACAGATACGCAGTATTTT.

Here the CDR3 reads CASSFRQTGGDSPLHF. The CDR3, as DNA: TGTGCCAGCAGCTTCCGACAGACAGGGGGGGATTCACCCCTCCACTTT. The rearrangement uses TRBV7-9 and TRBJ1-6; 9 bases line up with TRBD1. CDR1 and CDR2 from the germline V gene are SEHNR and FQNEAQ (reference sequence). This CDR3 spans 16 amino acids. V lost 3 bases, J lost 8 bases, and 8 bases stayed unmatched.

The chain links TRBV10-1 to TRBJ2-7; the D gene is possibly TRBD2 (6 bases). CDR1 is WNHNN, CDR2 SYGVQD, per germline (reference sequence). V lost 0 bases, J lost 9 bases, and 15 bases lay in between. The CDR3 covers 14 residues. For the CDR3, the DNA is TGCGCCAGCAGTGAGTCTGGAGAGGGAGGATTGCAGTACTTC. This translates into CASSESGEGGLQYF.

The chain couples TRBV5-1 to TRBJ1-6; unclear D gene. V was cut by 4 bases and J by 7 bases, with 18 bases left in between. The CDR3 sequence is 16 residues long. Germline CDR1 SGHRS, CDR2 YFSETQ. CDR3 sequence reads: CASSDIRVAGNSPLHF. CDR3 nucleotides: TGCGCCAGCAGCGACATTAGGGTCGCGGGGAATTCACCCCTCCACTTT.

This chain links TRBV27 with TRBJ2-1; perhaps TRBD2 as D (5 bases). V was pared by 0 bases and J by 3 bases, with 24 bases between. The CDR3 has 20 residues. Looked up from germline, CDR1 is MNHEY and CDR2 is SMNVEV (reference sequence). CDR3 bases: TGTGCCAGCAGTTTATCGAGAGGTGGCCCTACTAGACGACGCTACAATGAGCAGTTCTTC. Protein sequence: CASSLSRGGPTRRRYNEQFF.

CDR3 nucleotides: TGTGCCACCAGTGATTTGCCAGGCACAGATACGCAGTATTTT. This encodes CATSDLPGTDTQYF. The chain recombines TRBV24-1 with TRBJ2-3; D is ambiguous. The CDR3 runs 14 residues. The V end was cut by 0 bases, the J end by 1 base, with 4 bases between. In germline, CDR1 is KGHDR, CDR2 SFDVKD.

This clone is a singleton in its sample. This chain uses TRBV10-3 with TRBJ1-1, with 7 bases aligning to TRBD1. V dropped 6 bases and J dropped 4; count of bases not matched to a gene: 8. CDR1 is ENHRY, CDR2 SYGVKD, per germline. The CDR3 consists of 14 residues. CDR3 DNA: TGTGCCATCAGGGAAACAGGGGTGACCACTGAAGCTTTCTTT. This sequence encodes CAIRETGVTTEAFF.

The chain has TRBV24-1 and TRBJ1-2; the match to TRBD1 covers 7 bases. Losses at the gene ends were 5 bases for V and 4 bases for J; bases not matched to a gene: 9. The germline gives CDR1 KGHDR, CDR2 SFDVKD. CDR3 size: 15 residues. The CDR3 region has the DNA TGTGCCACCAGTGGCACAGGGGACGGCGGCTATGGCTACACCTTC. Protein: CATSGTGDGGYGYTF.

This chain links TRBV30 with TRBJ1-1, with D maybe TRBD1 (6 bases). This CDR3 has 16 residues. Germline CDR1 and CDR2: GTSNPN and SVGIG (reference sequence). With 3 bases removed from V and 5 bases from J, the gap between germline ends came to 22 bases. The CDR3 DNA sequence: TGTGCCTGGAGCGCTTATCCTAAGGGAAGGGGGACTGAAGCTTTCTTT. Its translation is CAWSAYPKGRGTEAFF. Full variable domain (outside the CDR3, taken from reference TRBV30 and TRBJ1-1): SQTIHQWPATLVQPVGSPLSLECTVEGTSNPNLYWYRQAAGRGLQLLFYSVGIGQISSEVPQNLSASRPQDRQFILSSKKLLLSDSGFYLCAWSAYPKGRGTEAFFGQGTRLTVV.

V and J are TRBV6-5 and TRBJ1-1; 8 nucleotides line up with TRBD1. The germline gives CDR1 MNHEY, CDR2 SVGAGI. There are 15 residues in the CDR3. The ends lost 6 bases at V and 4 bases at J; junction bases unmatched: 10. In DNA, the CDR3 is TGTGCCAGCAGGTACACCGGGACAGGCCTCACTGAAGCTTTCTTT. Its protein is CASRYTGTGLTEAFF.

The CDR3 bases are TGCAGCGTCGCGGTCAGCACAGATACGCAGTATTTT. This sequence encodes CSVAVSTDTQYF. This chain joins TRBV29-1 and TRBJ2-3; D gene unclear. CDR1 is SQVTM and CDR2 is ANQGSEA in the germline V gene. V gave up 6 bases and J gave up 0 bases, with 7 bases separating them. This CDR3 is 12 amino acids long.

This clone showed up just once. The rearrangement links TRBV28 to TRBJ2-7, with TRBD1 matching over 7 bases. V dropped 2 bases and J dropped 7; count of bases not matched to a gene: 14. Germline CDR1 MDHEN, CDR2 SYDVKM. This CDR3 is 16 amino acids long. The CDR3 reads CASSLPLYRGPREQYF. For the CDR3, the DNA is TGTGCCAGCAGTTTACCCCTCTACAGGGGCCCAAGGGAGCAGTACTTC.

CDR3 amino acids: CASSASRSTYNEQFF. DNA of the CDR3: TGCGCCAGCAGCGCTTCTAGATCCACCTACAATGAGCAGTTCTTC. The rearrangement uses TRBV5-1 and TRBJ2-1; D call uncertain. The CDR3 has 15 residues. Trimming took off 4 bases at V and 2 bases at J, with 13 bases between the two ends. The germline CDR1 and CDR2 sequences are SGHRS and YFSETQ.

This chain joins TRBV28 and TRBJ2-7, with 10 bases that match TRBD2. Germline CDR1 MDHEN, CDR2 SYDVKM. Unmatched junction bases numbered 8, after V lost 3 bases and J lost 9 bases. The CDR3 is 14 residues long. The CDR3 here is CASSLGASGRVQYF. In DNA, the CDR3 is TGTGCCAGCAGTTTGGGGGCTAGCGGGAGAGTGCAGTACTTC.

This sequence joins TRBV30 and TRBJ1-2; possible D gene TRBD1, 5 bases. The germline V gene has CDR1 GTSNPN and CDR2 SVGIG (reference sequence). V was cut by 0 bases and J by 6 bases, with 14 bases left in between. The CDR3 is 14 amino acids. The CDR3 here is CAWSVQQGLDGYTF. In nucleotides, the CDR3 is TGTGCCTGGAGTGTACAGCAGGGCTTGGATGGCTACACCTTC.

The chain couples TRBV18 to TRBJ1-1; 7 nucleotides agree with TRBD1. The CDR3 length is 15 residues. CDR1 KGHSH and CDR2 LQKENI come from the germline V gene. The trim removed 3 bases at V and 0 bases at J, leaving 4 bases unmatched. The CDR3 loop reads CASSPDREMNTEAFF. The CDR3, as DNA: TGTGCCAGCTCACCCGACAGGGAGATGAACACTGAAGCTTTCTTT.

This chain joins TRBV3-1 (or the pseudogene TRBV3-2) and TRBJ2-7; 9 bases are a match to TRBD1. The V and J ends lost 2 bases and 1 base, in that order; junction bases with no gene match: 6. Germline V gives CDR1 LGHDT, CDR2 YNNKEL (reference sequence). This CDR3 comprises 16 residues. CDR3 region: CASSQIKGQGSYEQYF. The CDR3 coding sequence is TGTGCCAGCAGCCAAATTAAAGGACAGGGGTCCTACGAGCAGTACTTC.

The J gene is TRBJ1-6, the V gene TRBV18, with D possibly being TRBD1 (6 bases). The CDR3 has 13 residues. V shed 2 bases and J shed 9 bases, with 8 bases lying between them. The germline CDR1 and CDR2 sequences are KGHSH and LQKENI. DNA of the CDR3: TGTGCCAGCTCACCAGAGGGGGTTTCACCCCTCCACTTT. As protein: CASSPEGVSPLHF. The full variable domain, rest sourced from reference TRBV18 and TRBJ1-6, is NAGVMQNPRHLVRRRGQEARLRCSPMKGHSHVYWYRQLPEEGLKFMVYLQKENIIDESGMPKERFSAEFPKEGPSILRIQQVVRGDSAAYFCASSPEGVSPLHFGNGTRLTVT.

The chain couples TRBV7-2 to TRBJ2-3, with no clear D. Trimming left V 0 bases short and J 2 bases short, with 9 bases between. This CDR3 is built from 15 residues. Germline-derived CDR1 and CDR2 are SGHTA and FQGNSA. Written as DNA, the CDR3 is TGTGCCAGCAGCTTAGCTGTCCGGTACACAGATACGCAGTATTTT. Protein product: CASSLAVRYTDTQYF.